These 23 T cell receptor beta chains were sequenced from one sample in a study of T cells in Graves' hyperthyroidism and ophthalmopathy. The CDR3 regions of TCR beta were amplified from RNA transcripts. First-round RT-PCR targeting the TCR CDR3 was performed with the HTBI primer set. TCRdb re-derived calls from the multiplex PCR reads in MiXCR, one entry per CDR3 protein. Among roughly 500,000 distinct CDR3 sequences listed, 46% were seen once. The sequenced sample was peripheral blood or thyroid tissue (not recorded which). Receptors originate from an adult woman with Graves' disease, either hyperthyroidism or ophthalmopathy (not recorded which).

The CDR3 DNA follows: TGTGCCAGCAGCTCGGGGACAGGGGTCGGCTACGAGCAGTACTTC. Its protein is CASSSGTGVGYEQYF. V usage is TRBV5-4 and J usage is TRBJ2-7, with 10 bases matching TRBD1. The ends lost 3 bases at V and 3 bases at J; junction bases unmatched: 6. This CDR3 comprises 15 residues. CDR1 and CDR2 from the germline V gene are SGHNT and YYREEE (reference sequence).

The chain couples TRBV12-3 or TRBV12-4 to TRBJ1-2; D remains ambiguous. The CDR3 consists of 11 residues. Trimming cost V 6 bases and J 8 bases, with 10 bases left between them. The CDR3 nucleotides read TGTGCCAGCAGCCCCTCGACGGGCTACACCTTC. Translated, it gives CASSPSTGYTF.

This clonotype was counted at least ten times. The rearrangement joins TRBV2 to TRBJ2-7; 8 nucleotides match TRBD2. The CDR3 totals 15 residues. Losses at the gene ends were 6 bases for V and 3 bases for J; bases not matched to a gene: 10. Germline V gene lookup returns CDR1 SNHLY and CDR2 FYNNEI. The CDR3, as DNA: TGTGCCAGCAGGCCTCGGGGGGGGGAAGACTACGAGCAGTACTTC. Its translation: CASRPRGGEDYEQYF.

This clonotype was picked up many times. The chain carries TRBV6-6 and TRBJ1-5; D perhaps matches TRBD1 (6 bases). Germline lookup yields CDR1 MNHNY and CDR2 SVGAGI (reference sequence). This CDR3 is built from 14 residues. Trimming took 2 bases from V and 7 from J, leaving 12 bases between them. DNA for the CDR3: TGTGCCAGCAGTTACGGCAGGGGTGGACAGCCCCAGCATTTT. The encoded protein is CASSYGRGGQPQHF.

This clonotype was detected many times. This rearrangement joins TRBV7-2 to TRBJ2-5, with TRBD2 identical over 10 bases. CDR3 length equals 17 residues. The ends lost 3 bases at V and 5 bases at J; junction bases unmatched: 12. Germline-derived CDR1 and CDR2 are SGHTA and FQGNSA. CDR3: CASSLDALAGVRETQYF. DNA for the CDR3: TGTGCCAGCAGCTTGGATGCTCTAGCGGGAGTTCGGGAGACCCAGTACTTC.

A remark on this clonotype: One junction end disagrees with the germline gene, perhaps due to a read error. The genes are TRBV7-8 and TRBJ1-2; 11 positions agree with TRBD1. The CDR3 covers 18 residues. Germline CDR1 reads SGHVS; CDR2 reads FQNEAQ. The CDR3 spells CASSQNPGQGEIHYGYTF. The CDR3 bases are TGCGCCAGCAGCCAAAACCCGGGACAGGGGGAGATACACTATGGCTACACCTTC.

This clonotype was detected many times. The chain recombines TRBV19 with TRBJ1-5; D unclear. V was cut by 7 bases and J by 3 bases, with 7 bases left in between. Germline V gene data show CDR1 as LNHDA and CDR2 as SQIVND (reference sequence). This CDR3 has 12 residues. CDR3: CASMGINQPQHF. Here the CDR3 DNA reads TGTGCCAGTATGGGGATCAATCAGCCCCAGCATTTT.

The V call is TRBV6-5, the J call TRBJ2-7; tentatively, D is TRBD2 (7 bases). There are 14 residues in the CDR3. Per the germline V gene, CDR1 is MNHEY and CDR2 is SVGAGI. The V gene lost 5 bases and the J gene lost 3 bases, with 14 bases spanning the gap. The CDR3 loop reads CASSEGGEIYEQYF. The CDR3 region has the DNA TGTGCCAGCAGTGAAGGGGGGGAGATCTACGAGCAGTACTTC.

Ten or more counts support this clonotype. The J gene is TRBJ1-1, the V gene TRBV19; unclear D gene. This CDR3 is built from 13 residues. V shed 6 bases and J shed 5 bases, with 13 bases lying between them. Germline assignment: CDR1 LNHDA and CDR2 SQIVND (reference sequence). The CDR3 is CASSGEIRTEAFF. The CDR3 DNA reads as TGTGCCAGTAGCGGGGAAATAAGGACTGAAGCTTTCTTT.

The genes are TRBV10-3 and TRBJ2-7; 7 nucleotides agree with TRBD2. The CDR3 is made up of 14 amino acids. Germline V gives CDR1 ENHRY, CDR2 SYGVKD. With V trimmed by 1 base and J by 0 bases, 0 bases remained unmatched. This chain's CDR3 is CAISEWTSSYEQYF. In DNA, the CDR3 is TGTGCCATCAGTGAGTGGACTAGCTCCTACGAGCAGTACTTC.

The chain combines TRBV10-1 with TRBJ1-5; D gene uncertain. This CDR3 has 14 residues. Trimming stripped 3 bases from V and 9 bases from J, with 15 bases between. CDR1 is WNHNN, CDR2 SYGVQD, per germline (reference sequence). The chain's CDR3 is CASSDPAGFRPQHF. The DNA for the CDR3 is TGCGCCAGCAGTGACCCGGCGGGGTTTCGGCCCCAGCATTTT.

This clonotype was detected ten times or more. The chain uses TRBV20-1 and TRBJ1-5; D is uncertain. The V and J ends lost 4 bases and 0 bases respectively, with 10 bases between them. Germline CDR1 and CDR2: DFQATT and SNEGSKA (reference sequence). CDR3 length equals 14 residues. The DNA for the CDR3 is TGCAGTGCTATGGCAGGTAATAGCAATCAGCCCCAGCATTTT. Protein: CSAMAGNSNQPQHF.

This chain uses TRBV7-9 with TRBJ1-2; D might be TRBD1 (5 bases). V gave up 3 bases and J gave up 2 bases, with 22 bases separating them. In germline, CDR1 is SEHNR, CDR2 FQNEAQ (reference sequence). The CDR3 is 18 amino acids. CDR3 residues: CASSLQLAGPRTNYGYTF. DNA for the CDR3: TGTGCCAGCAGCTTGCAGTTGGCAGGGCCGCGAACAAACTATGGCTACACCTTC.

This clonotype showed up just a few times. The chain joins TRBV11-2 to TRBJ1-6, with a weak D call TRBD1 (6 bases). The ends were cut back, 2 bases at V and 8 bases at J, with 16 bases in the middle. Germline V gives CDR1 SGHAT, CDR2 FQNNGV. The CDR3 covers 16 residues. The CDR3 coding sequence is TGTGCCAGCAGCTTACAATCGGACAGTTCCCATTCACCCCTCCACTTT. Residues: CASSLQSDSSHSPLHF.

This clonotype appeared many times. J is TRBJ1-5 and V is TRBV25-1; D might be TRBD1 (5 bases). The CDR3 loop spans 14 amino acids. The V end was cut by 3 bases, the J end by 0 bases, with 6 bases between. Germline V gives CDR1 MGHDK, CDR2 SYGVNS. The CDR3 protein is CASSETDSNQPQHF. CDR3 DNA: TGTGCCAGCAGTGAGACAGATAGCAATCAGCCCCAGCATTTT.

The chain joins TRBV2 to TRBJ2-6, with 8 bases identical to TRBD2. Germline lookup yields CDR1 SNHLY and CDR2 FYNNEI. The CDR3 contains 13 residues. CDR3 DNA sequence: TGTGCTTTTAGCGGGGCTGGGGCCAACGTCCTGACTTTC. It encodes CAFSGAGANVLTF.

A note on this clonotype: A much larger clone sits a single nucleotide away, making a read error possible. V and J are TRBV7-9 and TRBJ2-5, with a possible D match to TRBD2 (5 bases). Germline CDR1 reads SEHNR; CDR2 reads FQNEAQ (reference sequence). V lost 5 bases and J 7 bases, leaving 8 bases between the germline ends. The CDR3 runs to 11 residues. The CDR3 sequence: CASSHRGTQYF. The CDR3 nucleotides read TGTGCCAGCAGCCACCGGGGGACCCAGTACTTC.

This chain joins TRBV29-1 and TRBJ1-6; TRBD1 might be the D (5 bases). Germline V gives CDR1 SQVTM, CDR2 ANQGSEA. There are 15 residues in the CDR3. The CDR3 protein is CQQPISWGPDSPLHF. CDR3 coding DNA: TGCCAGCAGCCAATCTCCTGGGGACCGGATTCACCCCTCCACTTT. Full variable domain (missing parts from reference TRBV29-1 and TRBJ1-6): SAVISQKPSRDICQRGTSLTIQCQVDSQVTMMFWYRQQPGQSLTLIATANQGSEATYESGFVIDKFPISRPNLTFSTLTVSNMSPEDSSIYLCQQPISWGPDSPLHFGNGTRLTVT.

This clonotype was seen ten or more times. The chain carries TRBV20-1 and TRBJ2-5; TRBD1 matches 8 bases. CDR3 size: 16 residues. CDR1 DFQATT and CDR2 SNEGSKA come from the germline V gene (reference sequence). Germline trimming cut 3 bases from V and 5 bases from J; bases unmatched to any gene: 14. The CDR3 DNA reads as TGCAGTGCTAGCTTCCCGGGACAGGCCGCCGGGGAGACCCAGTACTTC. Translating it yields CSASFPGQAAGETQYF.

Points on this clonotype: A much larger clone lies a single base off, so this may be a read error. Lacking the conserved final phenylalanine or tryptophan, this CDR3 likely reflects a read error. CDR3 residues: CASRRTGSGAEAFL. The CDR3 coding sequence is TGTGCCAGCAGACGAACAGGGTCGGGGGCTGAAGCTTTCCTT. J is TRBJ1-1 and V is TRBV6-2 or TRBV6-3; a weak D match, TRBD1 (6 bases). Trimming stripped 6 bases from V and 6 bases from J, with 17 bases between. This CDR3 is built from 14 residues. CDR1 is MNHEY, CDR2 SVGEGT, per germline.

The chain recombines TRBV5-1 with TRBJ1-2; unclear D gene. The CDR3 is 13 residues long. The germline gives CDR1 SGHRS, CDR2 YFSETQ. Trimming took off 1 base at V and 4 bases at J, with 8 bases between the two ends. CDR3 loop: CASSLTAVYGYTF. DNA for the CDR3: TGCGCCAGCAGCTTGACAGCCGTCTATGGCTACACCTTC.

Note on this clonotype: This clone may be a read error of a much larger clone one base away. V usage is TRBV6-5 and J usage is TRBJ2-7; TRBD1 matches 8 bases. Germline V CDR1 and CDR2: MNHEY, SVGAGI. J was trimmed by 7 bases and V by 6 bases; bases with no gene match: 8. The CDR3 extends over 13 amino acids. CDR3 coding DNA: TGTGCCAGCAGACTCCAGGGGGCCAGGGAGCAGTACTTC. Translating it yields CASRLQGAREQYF.

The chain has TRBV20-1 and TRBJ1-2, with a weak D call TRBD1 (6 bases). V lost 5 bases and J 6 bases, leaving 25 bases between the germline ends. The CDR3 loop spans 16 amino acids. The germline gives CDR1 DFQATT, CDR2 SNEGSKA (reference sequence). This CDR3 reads CSAYSGTRTGDDGYTF. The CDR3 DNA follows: TGCAGTGCTTATAGCGGGACACGGACCGGGGACGATGGCTACACCTTC.